This is a list of T cell receptor beta chains from one sample in a study of cytomegalovirus exposure and HLA in healthy donors. Repertoires were generated with immunoSEQ multiplex PCR, while TCRdb's copy carries only in-frame clones and drops some. The sample holds roughly 150,000 clones; 70% to 80% are singletons and the top ten take approximately 2%. Sequencing input: PBMCs. These receptors originate from a man aged 30 to 39 in good health and CMV-seronegative. The CDR3 runs from the conserved cysteine through the conserved F or W. Each record gives: V gene, clone size, J gene, D gene, CDR3 protein, CDR3 DNA. D genes are given only for firm matches. Some rows have no size entry. The others give once, few or many, or a class for an expanded clone.

V gene: TRBV7-9; clone size: few; J gene: TRBJ1-1; D gene: NA; CDR3 protein: CASSSPGNTEAFF; CDR3 DNA: TGTGCCAGCAGCTCCCCGGGGAACACTGAAGCTTTCTTT
V gene: TRBV4-1; clone size: NA; J gene: TRBJ2-7; D gene: NA; CDR3 protein: CASSQGAQASYEQYF; CDR3 DNA: TGCGCCAGCAGCCAAGGGGCCCAAGCCTCCTACGAGCAGTACTTC
V gene: TRBV30; clone size: NA; J gene: TRBJ1-1; D gene: NA; CDR3 protein: CAWDPRAGNTEAFF; CDR3 DNA: TGTGCCTGGGACCCGCGGGCGGGGAACACTGAAGCTTTCTTT
V gene: TRBV30; clone size: once; J gene: TRBJ1-2; D gene: NA; CDR3 protein: CAWSRLQWSYGYTF; CDR3 DNA: TGTGCCTGGAGTCGACTTCAGTGGAGCTATGGCTACACCTTC
V gene: TRBV28; clone size: once; J gene: TRBJ1-5; D gene: NA; CDR3 protein: CASSFVYSNQPQHF; CDR3 DNA: TGTGCCAGCAGTTTCGTCTATAGCAATCAGCCCCAGCATTTT
V gene: TRBV27; clone size: NA; J gene: TRBJ2-1; D gene: TRBD2; CDR3 protein: CASSSTSGNLYEQFF; CDR3 DNA: TGTGCCAGCAGTTCGACTAGCGGGAATCTCTATGAGCAGTTCTTC
V gene: TRBV30; clone size: NA; J gene: TRBJ2-3; D gene: NA; CDR3 protein: CAWSTIRQDPKGDTQYF; CDR3 DNA: TGTGCCTGGAGTACCATCAGACAGGACCCCAAGGGGGATACGCAGTATTTT
V gene: TRBV28; clone size: NA; J gene: TRBJ2-7; D gene: TRBD2; CDR3 protein: CASSPGGTYEQYF; CDR3 DNA: TGTGCCAGCAGTCCCGGGGGGACCTACGAGCAGTACTTC
V gene: TRBV7-9; clone size: NA; J gene: TRBJ1-2; D gene: NA; CDR3 protein: CASSLDSAIGYTF; CDR3 DNA: TGTGCCAGCAGCTTAGACAGTGCTATTGGCTACACCTTC
V gene: TRBV5-4; clone size: NA; J gene: TRBJ1-2; D gene: NA; CDR3 protein: CASSPSTGNYGYTF; CDR3 DNA: TGTGCCAGCAGCCCATCCACAGGGAACTATGGCTACACCTTC
V gene: TRBV30; clone size: NA; J gene: TRBJ2-7; D gene: TRBD2; CDR3 protein: CAWGTSGIPYEQYF; CDR3 DNA: TGTGCCTGGGGGACTAGCGGGATTCCGTACGAGCAGTACTTC
V gene: TRBV6-5; clone size: NA; J gene: TRBJ1-3; D gene: NA; CDR3 protein: CASSYSAGSGNTIYF; CDR3 DNA: TGTGCCAGCAGTTACTCGGCAGGGTCTGGAAACACCATATATTTT
V gene: TRBV29-1; clone size: NA; J gene: TRBJ1-6; D gene: NA; CDR3 protein: CSVFTGVLSLHF; CDR3 DNA: TGCAGCGTTTTCACCGGGGTCCTTTCCCTCCACTTT
V gene: TRBV7-6; clone size: few; J gene: TRBJ2-5; D gene: TRBD2; CDR3 protein: CASSFSVVGAGDQYF; CDR3 DNA: TGTGCCAGCAGCTTCTCGGTGGTTGGCGCGGGAGACCAGTACTTC
V gene: TRBV18; clone size: NA; J gene: TRBJ2-3; D gene: TRBD2; CDR3 protein: CASSRLAGEGLDTQYF; CDR3 DNA: TGTGCCAGCTCACGACTAGCGGGAGAAGGGTTAGATACGCAGTATTTT
V gene: TRBV9; clone size: once; J gene: TRBJ2-3; D gene: TRBD2; CDR3 protein: CASSAFSGRVTDTQYF; CDR3 DNA: TGTGCCAGCAGCGCCTTTAGCGGGAGGGTTACAGATACGCAGTATTTT
V gene: TRBV21-1; clone size: NA; J gene: TRBJ1-5; D gene: NA; CDR3 protein: CASSQMVGRTNQPQHF; CDR3 DNA: TGTGCCAGCAGCCAAATGGTGGGGAGAACCAATCAGCCCCAGCATTTT
V gene: TRBV6-6; clone size: NA; J gene: TRBJ2-2; D gene: TRBD1; CDR3 protein: CASSYSGQGVTGELFF; CDR3 DNA: TGTGCCAGCAGTTACAGTGGACAGGGGGTAACCGGGGAGCTGTTTTTT
V gene: TRBV6-5; clone size: NA; J gene: TRBJ2-7; D gene: NA; CDR3 protein: CASSYVSSHSYEQYF; CDR3 DNA: TGTGCCAGCAGTTACGTCAGTTCCCACTCCTACGAGCAGTACTTC
V gene: TRBV28; clone size: NA; J gene: TRBJ2-5; D gene: TRBD1; CDR3 protein: CASSSRDRALQTQYF; CDR3 DNA: TGTGCCAGCAGTTCCCGGGACAGGGCGTTGCAGACCCAGTACTTC
V gene: TRBV27; clone size: once; J gene: TRBJ1-5; D gene: TRBD1; CDR3 protein: CASSKQGDQPQHF; CDR3 DNA: TGTGCCAGCAGCAAACAGGGGGATCAGCCCCAGCATTTT
V gene: TRBV5-4; clone size: NA; J gene: TRBJ2-2; D gene: TRBD2; CDR3 protein: CASSWGLAGLNTGELFF; CDR3 DNA: TGTGCCAGCAGCTGGGGACTAGCGGGGTTGAACACCGGGGAGCTGTTTTTT
V gene: TRBV6-5; clone size: NA; J gene: TRBJ2-7; D gene: TRBD1; CDR3 protein: CASRGTVSSEQYF; CDR3 DNA: TGTGCCAGCAGAGGGACAGTCTCCTCCGAGCAGTACTTC
V gene: TRBV7-9; clone size: once; J gene: TRBJ2-1; D gene: NA; CDR3 protein: CASISRDTYNEQFF; CDR3 DNA: TGTGCCAGCATCTCACGGGACACCTACAATGAGCAGTTCTTC
V gene: TRBV5-4; clone size: few; J gene: TRBJ2-7; D gene: TRBD1; CDR3 protein: CASSIRDRVSEQYF; CDR3 DNA: TGTGCCAGCAGTATCCGGGACAGGGTCAGCGAGCAGTACTTC
V gene: TRBV18; clone size: NA; J gene: TRBJ2-1; D gene: TRBD2; CDR3 protein: CASSGTSDYNEQFF; CDR3 DNA: TGTGCCAGCTCAGGGACTAGCGACTACAATGAGCAGTTCTTC
V gene: TRBV11-3; clone size: NA; J gene: TRBJ2-4; D gene: TRBD1; CDR3 protein: CASSRSGQDIQYF; CDR3 DNA: TGTGCCAGCAGCCGCTCGGGACAGGACATTCAGTACTTC
V gene: TRBV19; clone size: NA; J gene: TRBJ1-5; D gene: TRBD1; CDR3 protein: CASSGTGGNQPQHF; CDR3 DNA: TGTGCCAGTAGCGGGACAGGCGGCAATCAGCCCCAGCATTTT
V gene: TRBV19; clone size: NA; J gene: TRBJ1-3; D gene: NA; CDR3 protein: CASSISRAPGNTIYF; CDR3 DNA: TGTGCCAGTAGTATATCGAGGGCGCCTGGAAACACCATATATTTT
V gene: TRBV6-5; clone size: NA; J gene: TRBJ2-7; D gene: NA; CDR3 protein: CASARLSSNQQYF; CDR3 DNA: TGTGCCAGCGCCCGACTTTCCTCCAACCAGCAGTACTTC
V gene: TRBV7-2; clone size: NA; J gene: TRBJ2-2; D gene: NA; CDR3 protein: CASSLSGQQLTGELFF; CDR3 DNA: TGTGCCAGCAGCTTAAGCGGCCAACAACTCACCGGGGAGCTGTTTTTT
V gene: TRBV5-6; clone size: few; J gene: TRBJ2-7; D gene: TRBD2; CDR3 protein: CASRGGSYEQYF; CDR3 DNA: TGTGCCAGCCGCGGGGGTTCCTACGAGCAGTACTTC
V gene: TRBV11-2; clone size: NA; J gene: TRBJ1-5; D gene: NA; CDR3 protein: CASSFGGDQPQHF; CDR3 DNA: TGTGCCAGCAGCTTTGGGGGGGATCAGCCCCAGCATTTT
V gene: TRBV7-6; clone size: once; J gene: TRBJ1-4; D gene: TRBD1; CDR3 protein: CASSPGTAAEKLFF; CDR3 DNA: TGTGCCAGCAGCCCCGGGACAGCGGCTGAAAAACTGTTTTTT
V gene: TRBV7-8; clone size: NA; J gene: TRBJ2-1; D gene: TRBD2; CDR3 protein: CASSSGLAGYNEQFF; CDR3 DNA: TGTGCCAGCAGCTCAGGACTAGCGGGATACAATGAGCAGTTCTTC
V gene: TRBV7-9; clone size: NA; J gene: TRBJ2-7; D gene: NA; CDR3 protein: CASSSVNYEQYF; CDR3 DNA: TGTGCCAGCAGTTCAGTGAACTACGAGCAGTACTTC
V gene: TRBV30; clone size: few; J gene: TRBJ1-1; D gene: NA; CDR3 protein: CAWQGWKAFF; CDR3 DNA: TGTGCCTGGCAGGGGTGGAAAGCTTTCTTT
V gene: TRBV7-8; clone size: NA; J gene: TRBJ2-1; D gene: NA; CDR3 protein: CASSFGNEQFF; CDR3 DNA: TGTGCCAGCAGCTTCGGCAATGAGCAGTTCTTC
V gene: TRBV27; clone size: NA; J gene: TRBJ1-2; D gene: NA; CDR3 protein: CASSLQGGYGYTF; CDR3 DNA: TGTGCCAGCAGTTTACAGGGAGGTTATGGCTACACCTTC
V gene: TRBV19; clone size: NA; J gene: TRBJ1-1; D gene: TRBD1; CDR3 protein: CASSRTGPEAFF; CDR3 DNA: TGTGCCAGTAGCCGGACAGGTCCTGAAGCTTTCTTT
V gene: TRBV5-1; clone size: NA; J gene: TRBJ2-1; D gene: NA; CDR3 protein: CASSLTGLGEQFF; CDR3 DNA: TGCGCCAGCAGCTTGACAGGGCTCGGTGAGCAGTTCTTC
V gene: TRBV11-2; clone size: NA; J gene: TRBJ2-7; D gene: NA; CDR3 protein: CASSFGRPAYEQYF; CDR3 DNA: TGTGCCAGCAGCTTTGGCAGGCCCGCCTACGAGCAGTACTTC
V gene: TRBV28; clone size: NA; J gene: TRBJ2-7; D gene: NA; CDR3 protein: CASSLPMTGRLSKEYF; CDR3 DNA: TGTGCCAGCAGTTTACCTATGACAGGGAGGTTGAGCAAGGAGTACTTC
V gene: TRBV6-6; clone size: few; J gene: TRBJ1-1; D gene: NA; CDR3 protein: CASSYSELTEAFF; CDR3 DNA: TGTGCCAGCAGTTACTCCGAACTCACTGAAGCTTTCTTT
V gene: TRBV7-9; clone size: NA; J gene: TRBJ2-7; D gene: NA; CDR3 protein: CASTRTAYEQYF; CDR3 DNA: TGCGCCAGCACCCGGACAGCCTACGAGCAGTACTTC
V gene: TRBV6-1; clone size: NA; J gene: TRBJ1-4; D gene: TRBD1; CDR3 protein: CASSEAQGSYATNEKLFF; CDR3 DNA: TGTGCCAGCAGTGAAGCACAGGGGTCTTATGCAACTAATGAAAAACTGTTTTTT